This TCR beta chain was recorded in a study of cytomegalovirus exposure and HLA in healthy donors. Study-wide results and limits: Later genetic work tied a missense DCLRE1C variant to beta-chain V and J trimming.

The PCR had 60 Vbeta and 13 Jbeta primers. Here immunoSEQ multiplex PCR was the method, and the copy in TCRdb shows in-frame clones only, minus some. The sample yields 90,000 to 100,000 clones, roughly 10% seen once. Points on this clone: Its matching antigen is unknown.

The clonotype originates from a man aged 45 to 65 in good health and CMV-seropositive. Sequencing used PBMCs.

CDR3 region: CASSFGLGTEAFF. The CDR3 nucleotides are TGTGCCAGCAGTTTTGGCCTAGGCACTGAAGCTTTCTTT. This sequence joins TRBV27 and TRBJ1-1; D is unclear. The V end was cut by 3 bases, the J end by 4 bases, with 9 bases between. Per the germline V gene, CDR1 is MNHEY and CDR2 is SMNVEV (reference sequence). This CDR3 contains 13 residues.